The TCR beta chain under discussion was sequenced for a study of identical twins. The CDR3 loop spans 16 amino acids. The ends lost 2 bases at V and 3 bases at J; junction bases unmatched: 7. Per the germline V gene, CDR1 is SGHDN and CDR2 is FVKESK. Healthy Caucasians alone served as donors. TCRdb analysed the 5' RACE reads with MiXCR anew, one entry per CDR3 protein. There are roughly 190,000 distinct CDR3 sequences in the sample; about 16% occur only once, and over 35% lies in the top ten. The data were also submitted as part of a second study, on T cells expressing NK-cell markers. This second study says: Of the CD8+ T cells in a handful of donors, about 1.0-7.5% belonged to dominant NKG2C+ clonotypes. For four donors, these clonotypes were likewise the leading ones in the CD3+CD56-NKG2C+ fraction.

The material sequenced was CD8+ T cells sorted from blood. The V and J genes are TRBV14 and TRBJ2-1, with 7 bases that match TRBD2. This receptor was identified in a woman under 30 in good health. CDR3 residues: CASSQRGTTVYNEQFF. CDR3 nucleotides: TGTGCCAGCAGCCAACGGGGGACTACAGTCTACAATGAGCAGTTCTTC.